This entry is about one TCR beta chain. Original handling: It was from reference gene primer amplification that nucleated cell counts were estimated. Produced via immunoSEQ multiplex PCR; TCRdb's table is partial and in-frame only. V and J calls and clone size follow that table, whereas D and trimming were derived from the DNA. The sample lists about 400,000 clones; roughly nine tenths were seen once. This sample was taken from a study of blood T cell repertoires in COVID-19. Sequenced input: PBMCs or T cells enriched from blood (not recorded which). This clonotype originated in a woman younger than 30 with acute COVID-19.

The CDR3 coding sequence is TGCGCCAGCAGCCAAAGGGGAAATAGGAACTATGGCTACACCTTC. Amino acids: CASSQRGNRNYGYTF. This rearrangement joins TRBV4-1 to TRBJ1-2; D is possibly TRBD1 (5 bases). The ends were cut back, 2 bases at V and 2 bases at J, with 12 bases in the middle. The germline V gene encodes CDR1 MGHRA and CDR2 YSYEKL. This CDR3 has 15 residues.